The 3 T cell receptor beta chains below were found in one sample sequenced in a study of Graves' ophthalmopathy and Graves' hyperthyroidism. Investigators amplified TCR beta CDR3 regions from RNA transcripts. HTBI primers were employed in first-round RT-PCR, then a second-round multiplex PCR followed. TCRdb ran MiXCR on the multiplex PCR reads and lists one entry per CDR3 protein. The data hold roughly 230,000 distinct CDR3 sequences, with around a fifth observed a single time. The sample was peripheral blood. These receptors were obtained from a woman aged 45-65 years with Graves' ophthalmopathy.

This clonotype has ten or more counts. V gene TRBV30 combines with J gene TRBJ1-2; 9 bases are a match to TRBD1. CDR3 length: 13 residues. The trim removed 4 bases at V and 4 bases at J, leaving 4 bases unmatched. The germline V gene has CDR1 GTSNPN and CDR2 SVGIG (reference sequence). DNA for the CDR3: TGTGCCTGGAAGGGACAGGGTCCCTATGGCTACACCTTC. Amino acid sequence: CAWKGQGPYGYTF. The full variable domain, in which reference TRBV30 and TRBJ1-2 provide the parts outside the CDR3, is SQTIHQWPATLVQPVGSPLSLECTVEGTSNPNLYWYRQAAGRGLQLLFYSVGIGQISSEVPQNLSASRPQDRQFILSSKKLLLSDSGFYLCAWKGQGPYGYTFGSGTRLTVV.

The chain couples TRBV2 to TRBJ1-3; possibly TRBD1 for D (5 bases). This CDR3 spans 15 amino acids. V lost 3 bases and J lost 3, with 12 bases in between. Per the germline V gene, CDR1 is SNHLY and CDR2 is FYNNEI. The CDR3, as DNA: TGTGCCAGCAGTGACATTTGGGGGAATGGAAACACCATATATTTT. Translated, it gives CASSDIWGNGNTIYF.

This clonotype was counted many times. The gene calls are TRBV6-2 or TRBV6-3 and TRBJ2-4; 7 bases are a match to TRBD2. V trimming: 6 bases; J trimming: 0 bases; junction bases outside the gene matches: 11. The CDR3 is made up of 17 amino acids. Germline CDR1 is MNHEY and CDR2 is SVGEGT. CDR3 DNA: TGTGCCAGCAGGACCGGACTAGTGGGTCTAGCCAAAAACATTCAGTACTTC. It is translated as CASRTGLVGLAKNIQYF.